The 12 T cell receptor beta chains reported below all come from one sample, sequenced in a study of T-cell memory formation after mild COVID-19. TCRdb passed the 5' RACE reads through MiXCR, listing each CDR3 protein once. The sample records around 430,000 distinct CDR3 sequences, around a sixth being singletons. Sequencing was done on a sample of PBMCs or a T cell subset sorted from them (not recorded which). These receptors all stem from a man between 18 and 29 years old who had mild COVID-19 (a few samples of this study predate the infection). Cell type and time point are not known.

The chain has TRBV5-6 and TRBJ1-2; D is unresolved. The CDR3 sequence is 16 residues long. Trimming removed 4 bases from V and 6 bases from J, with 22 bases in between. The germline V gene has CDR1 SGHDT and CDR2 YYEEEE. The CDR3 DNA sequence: TGTGCCAGCAGCCCCGGTCCGGGTTACCAGTCGAATGGCTACACCTTC. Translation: CASSPGPGYQSNGYTF.

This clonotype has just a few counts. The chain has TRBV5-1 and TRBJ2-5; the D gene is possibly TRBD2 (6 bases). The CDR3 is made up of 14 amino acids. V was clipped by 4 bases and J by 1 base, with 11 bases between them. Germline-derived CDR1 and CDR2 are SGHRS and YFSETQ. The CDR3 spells CASSAGRSQETQYF. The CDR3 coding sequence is TGCGCCAGCAGCGCGGGACGTAGCCAAGAGACCCAGTACTTC.

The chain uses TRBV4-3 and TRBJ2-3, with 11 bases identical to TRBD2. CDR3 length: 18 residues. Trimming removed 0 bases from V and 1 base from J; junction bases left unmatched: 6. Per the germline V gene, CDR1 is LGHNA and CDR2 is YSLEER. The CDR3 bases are TGCGCCAGCAGCCAAGATAGGGGGACTAGCGGTCGCACAGATACGCAGTATTTT. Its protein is CASSQDRGTSGRTDTQYF.

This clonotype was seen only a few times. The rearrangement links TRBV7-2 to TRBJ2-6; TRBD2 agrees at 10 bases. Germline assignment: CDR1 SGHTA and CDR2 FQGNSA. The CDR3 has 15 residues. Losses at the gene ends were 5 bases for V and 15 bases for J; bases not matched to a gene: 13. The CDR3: CASSTHIAGGLSLTF. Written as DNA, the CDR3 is TGTGCCAGCAGCACTCACATAGCGGGGGGCCTAAGCCTGACTTTC.

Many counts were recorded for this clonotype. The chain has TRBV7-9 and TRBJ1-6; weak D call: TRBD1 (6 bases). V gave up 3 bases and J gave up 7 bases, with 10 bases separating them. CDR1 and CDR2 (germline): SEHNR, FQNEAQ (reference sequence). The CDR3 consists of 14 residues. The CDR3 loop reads CASSLTGLNSPLHF. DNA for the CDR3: TGTGCCAGCAGCTTGACAGGACTCAATTCACCCCTCCACTTT.

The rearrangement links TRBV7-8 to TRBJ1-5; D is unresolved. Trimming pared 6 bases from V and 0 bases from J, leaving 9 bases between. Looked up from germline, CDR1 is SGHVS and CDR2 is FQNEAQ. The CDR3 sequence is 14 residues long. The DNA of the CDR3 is TGTGCCAGCAGTCCTGACGATAGCAATCAGCCCCAGCATTTT. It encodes CASSPDDSNQPQHF. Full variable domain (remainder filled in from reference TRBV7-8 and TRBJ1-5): GAGVSQSPRYKVAKRGQDVALRCDPISGHVSLFWYQQALGQGPEFLTYFQNEAQLDKSGLPSDRFFAERPEGSVSTLKIQRTQQEDSAVYLCASSPDDSNQPQHFGDGTRLSIL.

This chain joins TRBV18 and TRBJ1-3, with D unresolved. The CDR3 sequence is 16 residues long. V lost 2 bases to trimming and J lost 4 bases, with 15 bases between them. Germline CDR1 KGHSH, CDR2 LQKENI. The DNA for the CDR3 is TGTGCCAGCTCACCATTCGATCGATTACCCGGAAACACCATATATTTT. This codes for CASSPFDRLPGNTIYF.

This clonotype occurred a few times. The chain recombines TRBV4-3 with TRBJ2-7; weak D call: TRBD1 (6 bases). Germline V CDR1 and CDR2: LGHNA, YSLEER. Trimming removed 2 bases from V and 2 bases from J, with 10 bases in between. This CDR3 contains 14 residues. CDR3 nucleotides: TGCGCCAGCAGCCAATCGACAGGACCCTACGAGCAGTACTTC. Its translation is CASSQSTGPYEQYF.

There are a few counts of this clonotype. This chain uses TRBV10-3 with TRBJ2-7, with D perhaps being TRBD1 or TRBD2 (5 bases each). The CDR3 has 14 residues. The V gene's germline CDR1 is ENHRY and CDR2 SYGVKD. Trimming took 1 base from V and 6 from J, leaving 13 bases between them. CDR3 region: CAISEWKGTTEQYF. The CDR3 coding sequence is TGTGCCATCAGTGAGTGGAAAGGGACGACCGAGCAGTACTTC.

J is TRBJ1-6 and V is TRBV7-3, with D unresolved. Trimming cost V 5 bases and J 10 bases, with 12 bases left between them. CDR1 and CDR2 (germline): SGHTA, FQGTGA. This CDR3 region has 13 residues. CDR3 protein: CASSKGVRSPLHF. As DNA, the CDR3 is TGTGCCAGCAGCAAAGGCGTTAGATCACCCCTCCACTTT.

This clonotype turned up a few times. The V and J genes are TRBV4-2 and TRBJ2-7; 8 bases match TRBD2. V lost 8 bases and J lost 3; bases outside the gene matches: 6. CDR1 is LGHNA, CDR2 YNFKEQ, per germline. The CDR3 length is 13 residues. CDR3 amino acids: CASGAGDVYEQYF. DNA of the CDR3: TGTGCCAGCGGAGCGGGGGATGTCTACGAGCAGTACTTC.

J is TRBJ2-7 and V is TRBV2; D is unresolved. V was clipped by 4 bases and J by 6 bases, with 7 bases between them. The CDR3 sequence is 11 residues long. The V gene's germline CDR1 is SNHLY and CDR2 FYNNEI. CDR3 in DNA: TGTGCCAGCAGTGCCGGCGGCGAGCAGTACTTC. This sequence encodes CASSAGGEQYF.